These 16 T cell receptor beta chains share one sample of origin, sequenced in a study of T-cell reconstitution after alpha-beta-depleted transplantation in children. The library targeted TCRbeta and was prepared with unique molecular identifiers. Using its own MiXCR run on the PCR reads, TCRdb lists one record per CDR3 protein. The table has around 960,000 distinct CDR3 sequences, less than 30% seen once; the top ten hold roughly 31%. The material was PBMCs, mostly from graft donor cells, obtained 360 days after TCRalphabeta/CD19-depleted stem cell transplant. These receptors originate from a boy in the first two years of life who had a stem cell transplant for SCID, so the T cells may come from the graft donor.

This clonotype has more than one count but fewer than ten. V gene TRBV24-1 combines with J gene TRBJ1-3; tentatively, D is TRBD1 (5 bases). V shed 2 bases and J shed 1 base, with 11 bases lying between them. CDR3 length: 16 residues. Germline assignment: CDR1 KGHDR and CDR2 SFDVKD. The CDR3: CATSDSTVGSGNTIYF. The CDR3 region has the DNA TGTGCCACCAGTGATTCGACAGTGGGATCTGGAAACACCATATATTTT.

This clonotype came up a few times. J is TRBJ1-1 and V is TRBV9; unclear D gene. The CDR3 is 17 residues long. CDR1 and CDR2 from the germline V gene are SGDLS and YYNGEE. Trimming removed 0 bases from V and 0 bases from J, with 15 bases in between. CDR3 sequence: CASSVGQSTRMNTEAFF. The CDR3, as DNA: TGTGCCAGCAGCGTAGGGCAGAGTACGAGGATGAACACTGAAGCTTTCTTT.

The genes are TRBV9 and TRBJ2-2; D is perhaps TRBD1 (5 bases). The CDR3 runs to 17 residues. V was clipped by 0 bases and J by 5 bases, with 17 bases between them. Germline CDR1 SGDLS, CDR2 YYNGEE. This CDR3 reads CASSVDLGARWTGELFF. The CDR3 DNA sequence: TGTGCCAGCAGCGTAGATTTAGGGGCAAGGTGGACCGGGGAGCTGTTTTTT. Drawing the rest from reference TRBV9 and TRBJ2-2, the complete variable domain is DSGVTQTPKHLITATGQRVTLRCSPRSGDLSVYWYQQSLDQGLQFLIQYYNGEERAKGNILERFSAQQFPDLHSELNLSSLELGDSALYFCASSVDLGARWTGELFFGEGSRLTVL.

There are many counts of this clonotype. The chain uses TRBV5-6 and TRBJ2-2, with D possibly matching TRBD1 (6 bases). The CDR3 loop spans 14 amino acids. V lost 0 bases and J 5 bases, leaving 8 bases between the germline ends. Looked up from germline, CDR1 is SGHDT and CDR2 is YYEEEE. This CDR3 is CASSLEGVTGELFF. DNA for the CDR3: TGTGCCAGCAGCTTGGAGGGGGTGACCGGGGAGCTGTTTTTT. Full variable domain (rest looked up from reference TRBV5-6 and TRBJ2-2): DAGVTQSPTHLIKTRGQQVTLRCSPKSGHDTVSWYQQALGQGPQFIFQYYEEEERQRGNFPDRFSGHQFPNYSSELNVNALLLGDSALYLCASSLEGVTGELFFGEGSRLTVL.

CDR3 nucleotides: TGCGCCAGCAGCTCCGGGGGCGGGAGAGATACGCAGTATTTT. Translation: CASSSGGGRDTQYF. V usage is TRBV5-1 and J usage is TRBJ2-3; a possible D gene is TRBD2 (7 bases). Germline values: CDR1 SGHRS, CDR2 YFSETQ. V lost 3 bases and J lost 5, with 13 bases in between. The CDR3 is 14 residues long.

This sequence joins TRBV24-1 and TRBJ2-1; a weak D match, TRBD2 (6 bases). CDR3 length: 14 residues. V gave up 4 bases and J gave up 4 bases, with 10 bases separating them. Per germline, CDR1 KGHDR and CDR2 SFDVKD. CDR3 nucleotides: TGTGCCACCAGTGAGGGGGGTCCTTACAATGAGCAGTTCTTC. Translated, it gives CATSEGGPYNEQFF.

The sample holds a few counts of this clonotype. The chain recombines TRBV12-3 or TRBV12-4 with TRBJ2-7, with D unresolved. The CDR3 totals 12 residues. V was pared by 5 bases and J by 5 bases, with 10 bases between. The CDR3 region is CASSKPADEQYF. The CDR3 DNA reads TGTGCCAGCAGTAAGCCTGCCGACGAGCAGTACTTC.

The gene calls are TRBV30 and TRBJ2-7, with no clear D. The germline CDR1 and CDR2 sequences are GTSNPN and SVGIG (reference sequence). This CDR3 region has 14 residues. Trimming cost V 0 bases and J 6 bases, with 15 bases left between them. CDR3 loop: CAWSVRAAFAEQYF. Written as DNA, the CDR3 is TGTGCCTGGAGTGTACGGGCGGCCTTTGCCGAGCAGTACTTC.

CDR3 in amino acids: CASSHPGQGPHLHF. CDR3 nucleotide sequence: TGTGCCAGCAGTCATCCGGGACAGGGACCGCACCTCCACTTT. The rearrangement joins TRBV7-9 to TRBJ1-6, with 9 bases aligning to TRBD1. In germline, CDR1 is SEHNR, CDR2 FQNEAQ (reference sequence). The CDR3 sequence is 14 residues long. V shed 6 bases and J 15 bases; nucleotides not matched to a gene: 12.

The rearrangement uses TRBV12-5 and TRBJ2-3; maybe TRBD2 (5 bases). The CDR3 is 13 amino acids. The germline V gene has CDR1 LGHNT and CDR2 FRNRAP. Trimming stripped 6 bases from V and 6 bases from J, with 13 bases between. The CDR3 reads CASGPDWADTQYF. The CDR3, as DNA: TGTGCTAGTGGGCCGGACTGGGCGGATACGCAGTATTTT.

This clonotype was observed a handful of times. The rearrangement joins TRBV5-1 to TRBJ2-1, with D unresolved. The CDR3 extends over 15 amino acids. Germline V gives CDR1 SGHRS, CDR2 YFSETQ. V shed 0 bases and J shed 2 bases, with 9 bases lying between them. CDR3 amino acids: CASSLVGPPYNEQFF. The CDR3 DNA reads TGCGCCAGCAGCTTGGTAGGACCGCCCTACAATGAGCAGTTCTTC.

This chain joins TRBV9 and TRBJ2-6, with D possibly matching TRBD1 (6 bases). Looked up from germline, CDR1 is SGDLS and CDR2 is YYNGEE. Trimming removed 0 bases at V and 4 bases at J, with 11 bases between. The CDR3 runs to 16 residues. CDR3 in amino acids: CASSVGPGAGANVLTF. The CDR3, as DNA: TGTGCCAGCAGCGTAGGACCAGGGGCCGGGGCCAACGTCCTGACTTTC. Filled out from reference TRBV9 and TRBJ2-6, the complete variable domain reads DSGVTQTPKHLITATGQRVTLRCSPRSGDLSVYWYQQSLDQGLQFLIQYYNGEERAKGNILERFSAQQFPDLHSELNLSSLELGDSALYFCASSVGPGAGANVLTFGAGSRLTVL.

This clonotype appeared a few times. This chain connects TRBV2 to TRBJ2-6; perhaps TRBD2 as D (5 bases). Germline V gives CDR1 SNHLY, CDR2 FYNNEI. Trimming pared 7 bases from V and 4 bases from J, leaving 11 bases between. The CDR3 totals 14 residues. CDR3 protein: CASKEEAGANVLTF. In DNA, the CDR3 is TGTGCCAGCAAGGAGGAAGCCGGGGCCAACGTCCTGACTTTC.

The CDR3 DNA is TGCGCCAGCAGCGGCGCAGGGTTCAGCTACAATGAGCAGTTCTTC. Protein: CASSGAGFSYNEQFF. The V and J genes are TRBV5-1 and TRBJ2-1; D may be TRBD1 (5 bases). The CDR3 length is 15 residues. The germline CDR1 and CDR2 sequences are SGHRS and YFSETQ. V lost 4 bases, J lost 3 bases, and 14 bases lay in between.

This clonotype has only a few counts. This chain joins TRBV5-1 and TRBJ2-2, with 8 bases aligning to TRBD2. Germline V CDR1 and CDR2: SGHRS, YFSETQ. Trimming cost V 5 bases and J 6 bases; bases outside gene matches: 6. This CDR3 is 14 amino acids long. This CDR3 is CASRLAEPPGELFF. CDR3 bases: TGCGCCAGCAGACTAGCGGAACCCCCCGGGGAGCTGTTTTTT.

The chain joins TRBV7-2 to TRBJ1-2; 10 bases agree with TRBD1. V dropped 5 bases and J dropped 2; count of bases not matched to a gene: 5. The germline gives CDR1 SGHTA, CDR2 FQGNSA. The CDR3 is 15 residues long. The CDR3 here is CASSGRTGGNYGYTF. The CDR3 region has the DNA TGTGCCAGCAGCGGACGGACAGGGGGGAACTATGGCTACACCTTC. The full variable domain, its missing parts supplied by reference TRBV7-2 and TRBJ1-2, is GAGVSQSPSNKVTEKGKDVELRCDPISGHTALYWYRQSLGQGLEFLIYFQGNSAPDKSGLPSDRFSAERTGGSVSTLTIQRTQQEDSAVYLCASSGRTGGNYGYTFGSGTRLTVV.